This T cell receptor (beta chain) was captured in a study of cytomegalovirus exposure and HLA in healthy donors. The V gene's germline CDR1 is MNHNS and CDR2 SASEGT. This CDR3 is 12 amino acids long. Regarding this clone: Its specificity is not known.

PCR primers comprised 60 Vbeta and 13 Jbeta primers. The data were produced by immunoSEQ multiplex PCR, yet TCRdb's version contains in-frame clones alone and is incomplete. The data hold 130,000 or so clones, with roughly four fifths observed a single time. Notes on the study in general: No immune exposure information besides CMV serostatus was available.

The sample comprised PBMCs. This clonotype was obtained from a female donor in good health and CMV-seronegative. This chain connects TRBV6-1 to TRBJ2-5; the D is unclear. The J call may be mistaken, given a closer DNA end match to TRBJ2-7. DNA of the CDR3: TGTGCCAGCAGTGAACCAGGATACGAGCAGTACTTC. Residues: CASSEPGYEQYF.